The clone carrying this T cell receptor (beta chain) was seen only a few times. This sample is part of a study of shared clonotypes between healthy human individuals. CD8 cells regarded as naive lacked CD45RO, were positively chosen for CCR7, and omitted terminally differentiated effector memory CD45RA+ cells. V was shortened by 3 bases and J by 2 bases, with 7 bases between the two germline ends. Germline lookup yields CDR1 WSHSY and CDR2 SAAADI. The CDR3 totals 13 residues. Assay used: immunoSEQ multiplex PCR; TCRdb lists only in-frame clones, some missing. The repertoire holds about 2.1 million clones, with approximately 94% as singletons.

Sequencing was done on a sample of naive CD8+ T cells from PBMCs. The rearrangement joins TRBV10-2 to TRBJ1-2; no clear D. The receptor's source is a man aged 18 to 30 in good health. Some clones in this sample may be carry-over from other donors' samples. CDR3 DNA sequence: TGCGCCAGCAGTGACGGCTACAACTATGGCTACACCTTC. Translating gives CASSDGYNYGYTF.